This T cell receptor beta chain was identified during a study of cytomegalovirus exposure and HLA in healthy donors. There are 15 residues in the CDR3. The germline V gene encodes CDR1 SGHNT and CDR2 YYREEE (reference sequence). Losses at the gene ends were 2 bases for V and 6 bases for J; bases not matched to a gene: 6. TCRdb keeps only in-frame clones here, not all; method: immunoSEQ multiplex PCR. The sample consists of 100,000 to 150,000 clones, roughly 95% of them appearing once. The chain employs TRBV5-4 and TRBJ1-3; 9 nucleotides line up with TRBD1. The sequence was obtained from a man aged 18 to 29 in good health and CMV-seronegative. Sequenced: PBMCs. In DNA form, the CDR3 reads TGTGCCAGCAGCTTTCGGACAGGGGAATCAAACACCATATATTTT. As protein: CASSFRTGESNTIYF.